The 5 T cell receptor beta chains in this list originate from one sample, sequenced in a study of shared clonotypes between healthy human individuals. The protocol was immunoSEQ multiplex PCR, while the TCRdb copy is restricted to in-frame clones and leaves out a portion. The table has some 550,000 clones, around 97% seen once; the top ten hold 0.045% to 0.07%. Material: naive CD4+ T cells sorted from blood. As for subset: CD45RA+ positively selected. Receptor source: a woman younger than 45 in good health.

This clone appeared once. The chain carries TRBV19 and TRBJ1-1, with D unclear. The CDR3 runs to 17 residues. Between the trimmed V and J ends, which lost 7 bases and 2 bases, there was a span of 23 bases. Germline CDR1 is LNHDA and CDR2 is SQIVND (reference sequence). The CDR3 region has the DNA TGTGCCAGTAAGGAGGGCCTTTTGAGCAGTCGAAACACTGAAGCTTTCTTT. Encoded protein: CASKEGLLSSRNTEAFF.

The rearrangement joins TRBV28 to TRBJ2-4, with 10 bases fitting TRBD2. Germline CDR1 is MDHEN and CDR2 is SYDVKM. The V segment lost 1 base and the J segment 2 bases; nucleotides outside the gene matches: 2. The CDR3 has 16 amino acids. The CDR3 sequence is CASSLLLAGTKNIQYF. Written as DNA, the CDR3 is TGTGCCAGCAGTTTATTACTAGCGGGAACCAAAAACATTCAGTACTTC.

The chain uses TRBV25-1 and TRBJ1-1; D ambiguous. Trimming removed 7 bases from V and 3 bases from J, with 3 bases in between. The CDR3 runs to 10 residues. The V gene's germline CDR1 is MGHDK and CDR2 SYGVNS. CDR3 region: CASKDTEAFF. The CDR3 nucleotides read TGTGCCAGCAAGGACACTGAAGCTTTCTTT.

The rearrangement uses TRBV20-1 and TRBJ2-5; D is unclear. The V end lost 3 bases, the J end lost 4 bases, and 6 bases lay between the germline ends. Germline V gene sequence: CDR1 DFQATT, CDR2 SNEGSKA (reference sequence). This CDR3 has 11 residues. The CDR3 DNA is TGCAGTGCTAGTCTTTTAGAGACCCAGTACTTC. It is translated as CSASLLETQYF.

V gene TRBV11-2 combines with J gene TRBJ1-3; D call uncertain. Trimming removed 3 bases at V and 0 bases at J, with 6 bases between. Per the germline V gene, CDR1 is SGHAT and CDR2 is FQNNGV. This CDR3 has 14 residues. CDR3 sequence reads: CASSFAISGNTIYF. The CDR3 DNA reads as TGTGCCAGCAGCTTTGCAATCTCTGGAAACACCATATATTTT.